The present TCR beta chain was sequenced within a study of blood T cell repertoires in COVID-19 (dated by TCRdb to about 2020). Context from the whole study: Samples covering the acute and convalescent phases of COVID-19 were provided by collaborators in the United States, Italy and Spain. Sample metadata almost always included a de-identified subject ID, COVID-19 status, age in years and sex. Deeply sampled blood TCRbeta repertoires from subjects exposed to, actively infected with, or recovered from COVID-19 were included in the dataset. The repertoires were released in a freely available public database intended as a resource for research on the immune response to SARS-CoV-2. HLA class I and class II types, where available, came from metadata supplied by the sample provider rather than from assay-based typing. Samples were obtained from the ongoing ImmuneRACE study (first 160 participants) and from roughly 1,300 subjects provided by 6 global collaborators. The material from the prospective study consisted of cDNA or gDNA derived from T cells, B-cell-depleted T cells, or PBMCs. The investigation overall reported the following: Clinical and demographic metadata were provided uncurated, with the amount varying by source and participant.

As to this clone: The specificity of this receptor is unknown. One base away there is no much larger clone; base qualities are not given.

TCRbeta CDR3 regions were amplified from genomic DNA by means of the immunoSEQ Assay, a bias-controlled multiplex PCR. As for the original processing: Nucleated cell counts per sample were estimated from amplification of reference gene primers within the assay. To quantify the absolute abundance of each unique TCRbeta CDR3 rearrangement, sequence reads were collapsed and filtered. For each sample, productive Simpson clonality was calculated by taking the square root of Simpson's diversity index across productive rearrangements. TCRdb obtained this table from immuneACCESS and retained in-frame rearrangements with V and J assigned. These tables miss some clones; where compared with another copy, unresolved V genes account for less than half of the shortfall, and the remainder is unexplained. V and J calls and clone size are as listed in that table; D and trimming were resolved from the DNA. This sample comprises 60,000 to 75,000 clones, around 85% of them detected only once. 30% to 40% of the sample is held by the ten biggest clonotypes.

The collaborating institutions used their own protocols to collect whole blood in K2EDTA tubes. Collaborator samples were shipped for TCRbeta analysis as frozen whole blood, isolated PBMCs, or DNA extracted from either sample type. V has 1 base trimmed and J has 0 bases trimmed; junction bases matching no gene number 8. The CDR3 measures 18 amino acids from cysteine to phenylalanine. Only the CDR3 part of the read is kept: 54 bases, read in frame from the first base. CDR1 and CDR2 (SGHVS, FQNEAQ) derive from the germline V gene. The chain links TRBV7-8 with TRBJ2-2; a stretch of 7 junction bases matches TRBD2. The sequence derives from a woman of 80 years or more with active or convalescent COVID-19. Sample: peripheral blood. The nucleotide sequence reads TGTGCCAGCAGCTTAGTCCCTAGCGGTGTCGCGAACACCGGGGAGCTGTTTTTT. This translates into CASSLVPSGVANTGELFF.